The entry below describes one T cell receptor beta chain. This clone was found a few times. Its antigen is not yet known. No much larger clonotype is one base removed from it; base qualities were not supplied. The immunoSEQ Assay, a bias-controlled multiplex PCR, was used to amplify TCRbeta CDR3 regions from genomic DNA. Per the authors' processing: Within the assay, amplification of reference gene primers was used to estimate how many nucleated cells each sample contained. Sequence reads were collapsed and filtered to measure the absolute abundance of every unique TCRbeta CDR3 rearrangement. Productive Simpson clonality was computed per sample as the square root of Simpson's diversity index over productive rearrangements. This immuneACCESS table, as held by TCRdb, lists in-frame sequences with V and J called but not all clones. Of the missing ones, under half trace to an unresolved V gene in checked studies; the others have no known cause. D and trimming were read from the DNA, whereas the V and J calls and clone size are those reported in that table. A total of fewer than 130,000 clones appear in this sample, around 90% of them only once. The top ten constitute 3.3% of the sample.

The data are from a study of blood T cell repertoires in COVID-19 (dated by TCRdb to about 2020). With regard to the full study: Collaborator samples came from the United States, Italy and Spain and covered acute and convalescent phases of COVID-19. A freely available public database, intended as a resource for researchers studying the immune response to SARS-CoV-2, is where the repertoires were released. Where available, HLA class I and class II types were taken from metadata supplied by the sample provider and were not determined by assay-based typing. Samples were obtained from the ongoing ImmuneRACE study (first 160 participants) and from some 1,300 subjects provided by 6 global collaborators. The dataset comprised deeply sampled blood TCRbeta repertoires from subjects exposed to, actively infected with, or recovered from COVID-19. Sample metadata almost always included a de-identified subject ID, COVID-19 status, age in years and sex. The material from the prospective study consisted of cDNA or gDNA derived from T cells, B-cell-depleted T cells, or PBMCs. The research as a whole found: How much clinical and demographic metadata was included differed by source and by participant, and the metadata was provided uncurated.

Each collaborating institution followed its own protocols to collect whole blood in K2EDTA tubes. For TCRbeta analysis, collaborator samples were shipped as frozen whole blood, as isolated PBMCs, or as DNA extracted from either sample type. At the junction V is shortened by 4 bases and J by 0 bases, with 19 bases in between. The CDR3 runs 17 residues from the cysteine to the phenylalanine. Just CDR3 DNA is preserved here, 51 bases in frame from base 1. The germline V gene gives CDR1 as SGHRS and CDR2 as YFSETQ. Rearrangement joined TRBV5-1 to TRBJ2-5; D gene: possibly TRBD1, on 6 matching bases. The source material was peripheral blood. This TCR derives from a woman between 50 and 59 years old with acute or convalescent COVID-19. The CDR3 protein: CASSPRTANRYQETQYF. Read as DNA, the sequence is TGCGCCAGCAGCCCCCGGACAGCCAACCGGTACCAAGAGACCCAGTACTTC.